This TCR beta chain came from a study of cytomegalovirus exposure and HLA in healthy donors. General study results and limits: A reported reduction in N-insertions relative to the roughly 710-donor mean was seen in an Asian-associated ancestry cluster in a later analysis. TRBV6-2, TRBV6-3 and other indistinguishable V segments were excluded.

Germline values: CDR1 MGHRA, CDR2 YSYEKL. Trimming removed 1 base at V and 4 bases at J, with 16 bases between. CDR3 length: 17 residues. PCR employed 60 Vbeta and 13 Jbeta primers. Assay: immunoSEQ multiplex PCR; the TCRdb copy retains only in-frame clones and omits some. This table holds 150,000 to 200,000 clones, about 73% found once. Of note for this clone: The antigen remains undetermined.

This TCR came from a woman between 50 and 59 years old in good health and CMV-seropositive. Material for sequencing was PBMCs. V and J are TRBV4-1 and TRBJ2-2; TRBD2 is a possible D gene (6 bases). The DNA of the CDR3 is TGCGCCAGCAGCCAAGGCGTTGCGACTAGTCGCACCGGGGAGCTGTTTTTT. This translates into CASSQGVATSRTGELFF.